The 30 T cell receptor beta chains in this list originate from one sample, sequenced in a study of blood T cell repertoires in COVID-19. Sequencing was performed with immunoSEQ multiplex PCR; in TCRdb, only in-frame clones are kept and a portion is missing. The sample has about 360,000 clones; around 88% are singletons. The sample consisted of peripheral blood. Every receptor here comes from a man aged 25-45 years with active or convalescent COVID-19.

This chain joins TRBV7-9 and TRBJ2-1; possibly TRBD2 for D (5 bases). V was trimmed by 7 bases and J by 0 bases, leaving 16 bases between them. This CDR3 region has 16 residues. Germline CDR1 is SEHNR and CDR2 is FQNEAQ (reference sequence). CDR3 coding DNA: TGTGCCAGCACCCGCTTGGGAGCAGGCTCCTACAATGAGCAGTTCTTC. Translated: CASTRLGAGSYNEQFF.

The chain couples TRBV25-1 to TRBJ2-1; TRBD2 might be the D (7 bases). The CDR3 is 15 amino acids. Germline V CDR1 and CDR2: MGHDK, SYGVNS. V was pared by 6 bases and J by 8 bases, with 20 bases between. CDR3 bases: TGTGCCAGCAGGGGACATGGCGGGAGAAGCTATGAGCAGTTCTTC. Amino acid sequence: CASRGHGGRSYEQFF.

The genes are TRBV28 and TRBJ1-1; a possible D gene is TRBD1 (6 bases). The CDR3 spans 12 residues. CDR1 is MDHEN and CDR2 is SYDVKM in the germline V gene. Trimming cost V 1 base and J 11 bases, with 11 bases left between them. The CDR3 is CASSLLGQGAFF. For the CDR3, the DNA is TGTGCCAGCAGTTTATTGGGCCAGGGGGCTTTCTTT.

In nucleotides, the CDR3 is TGTGCCTGCGAGGGACAGGCTTCCTACGAGCAGTACTTC. Translating it yields CACEGQASYEQYF. The chain couples TRBV30 to TRBJ2-7, with TRBD1 identical over 8 bases. The CDR3 extends over 13 amino acids. V lost 6 bases and J lost 1; bases outside the gene matches: 5. Germline assignment: CDR1 GTSNPN and CDR2 SVGIG (reference sequence). Looking up the rest from reference TRBV30 and TRBJ2-7 gives the full variable domain: SQTIHQWPATLVQPVGSPLSLECTVEGTSNPNLYWYRQAAGRGLQLLFYSVGIGQISSEVPQNLSASRPQDRQFILSSKKLLLSDSGFYLCACEGQASYEQYFGPGTRLTVT.

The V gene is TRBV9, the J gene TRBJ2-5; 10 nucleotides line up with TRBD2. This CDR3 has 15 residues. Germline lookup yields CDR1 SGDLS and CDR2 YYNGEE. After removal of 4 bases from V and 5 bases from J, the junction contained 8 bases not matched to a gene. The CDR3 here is CASSTSGGVLETQYF. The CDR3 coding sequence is TGTGCCAGCAGCACCAGCGGGGGGGTCCTCGAGACCCAGTACTTC.

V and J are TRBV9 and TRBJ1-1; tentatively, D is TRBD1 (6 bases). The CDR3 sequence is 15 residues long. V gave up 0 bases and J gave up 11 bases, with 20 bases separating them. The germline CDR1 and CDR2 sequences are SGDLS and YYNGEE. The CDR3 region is CASSVGGGMGLRAFF. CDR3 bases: TGTGCCAGCAGCGTAGGGGGGGGCATGGGCCTTAGGGCTTTCTTT.

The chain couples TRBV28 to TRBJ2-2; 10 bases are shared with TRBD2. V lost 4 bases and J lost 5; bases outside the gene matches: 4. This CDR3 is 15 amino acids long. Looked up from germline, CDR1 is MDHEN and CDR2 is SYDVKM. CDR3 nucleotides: TGTGCCAGCAGTTCTCTAGCGGGAGTAACCGGGGAGCTGTTTTTT. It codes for CASSSLAGVTGELFF. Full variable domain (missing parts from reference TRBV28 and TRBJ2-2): DVKVTQSSRYLVKRTGEKVFLECVQDMDHENMFWYRQDPGLGLRLIYFSYDVKMKEKGDIPEGYSVSREKKERFSLILESASTNQTSMYLCASSSLAGVTGELFFGEGSRLTVL.

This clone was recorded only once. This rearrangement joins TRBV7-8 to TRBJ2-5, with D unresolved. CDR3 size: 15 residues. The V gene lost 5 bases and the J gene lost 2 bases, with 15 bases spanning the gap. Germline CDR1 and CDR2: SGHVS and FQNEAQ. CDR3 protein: CASSQLSLGQETQYF. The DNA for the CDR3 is TGTGCCAGCAGCCAACTTAGTCTCGGGCAAGAGACCCAGTACTTC.

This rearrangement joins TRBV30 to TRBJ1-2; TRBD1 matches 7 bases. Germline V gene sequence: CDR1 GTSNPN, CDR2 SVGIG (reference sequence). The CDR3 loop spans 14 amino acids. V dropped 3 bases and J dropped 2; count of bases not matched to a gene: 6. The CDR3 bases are TGTGCCTGGAGGACAATAGGGGGCAACTATGGCTACACCTTC. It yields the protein CAWRTIGGNYGYTF.

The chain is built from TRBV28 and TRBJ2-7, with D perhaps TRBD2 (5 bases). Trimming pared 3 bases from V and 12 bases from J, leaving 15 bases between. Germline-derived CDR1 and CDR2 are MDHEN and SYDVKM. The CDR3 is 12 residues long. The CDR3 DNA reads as TGTGCCAGCAGTTTCTACGGGCAAGGAGGGTACTTC. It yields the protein CASSFYGQGGYF. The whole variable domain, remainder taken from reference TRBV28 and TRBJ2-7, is DVKVTQSSRYLVKRTGEKVFLECVQDMDHENMFWYRQDPGLGLRLIYFSYDVKMKEKGDIPEGYSVSREKKERFSLILESASTNQTSMYLCASSFYGQGGYFGPGTRLTVT.

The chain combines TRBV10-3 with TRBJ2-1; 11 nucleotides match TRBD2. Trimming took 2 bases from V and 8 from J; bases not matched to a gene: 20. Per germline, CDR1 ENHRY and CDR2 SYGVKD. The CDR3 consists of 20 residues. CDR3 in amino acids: CAISEALNSGRVVLWDEQFF. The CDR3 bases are TGTGCCATCAGTGAGGCCCTAAATAGCGGGAGGGTCGTTTTGTGGGATGAGCAGTTCTTC.

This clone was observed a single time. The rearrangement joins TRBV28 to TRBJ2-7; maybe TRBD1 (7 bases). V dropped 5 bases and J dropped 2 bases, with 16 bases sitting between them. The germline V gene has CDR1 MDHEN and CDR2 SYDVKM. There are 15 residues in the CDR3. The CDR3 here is CASSRQGLSPYEQYF. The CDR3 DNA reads TGTGCCAGCAGTAGACAGGGACTTAGCCCCTACGAGCAGTACTTC.

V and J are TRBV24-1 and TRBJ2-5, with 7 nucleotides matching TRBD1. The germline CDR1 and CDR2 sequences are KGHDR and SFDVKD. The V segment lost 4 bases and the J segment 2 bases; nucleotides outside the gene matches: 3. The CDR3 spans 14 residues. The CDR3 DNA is TGTGCCACCAGTGAGGGACAGACTCAAGAGACCCAGTACTTC. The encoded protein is CATSEGQTQETQYF.

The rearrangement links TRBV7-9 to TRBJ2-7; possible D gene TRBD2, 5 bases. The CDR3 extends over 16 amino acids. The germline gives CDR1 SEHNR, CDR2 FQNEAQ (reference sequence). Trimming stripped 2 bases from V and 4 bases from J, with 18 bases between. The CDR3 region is CASSLYRASSLYEQYF. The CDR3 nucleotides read TGTGCCAGCAGCTTATATCGGGCTAGCAGCCTATACGAGCAGTACTTC.

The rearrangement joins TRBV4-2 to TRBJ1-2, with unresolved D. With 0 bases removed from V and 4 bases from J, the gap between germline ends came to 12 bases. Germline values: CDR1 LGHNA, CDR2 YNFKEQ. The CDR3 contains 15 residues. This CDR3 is CASSQDHRRPYGYTF. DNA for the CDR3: TGTGCCAGCAGCCAAGACCATCGCAGGCCCTATGGCTACACCTTC.

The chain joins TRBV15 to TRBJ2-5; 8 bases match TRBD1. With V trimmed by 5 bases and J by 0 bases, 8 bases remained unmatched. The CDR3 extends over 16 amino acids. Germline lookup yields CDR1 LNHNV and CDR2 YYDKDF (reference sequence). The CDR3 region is CATSFYRDRYQETQYF. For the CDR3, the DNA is TGTGCCACCAGCTTCTACCGGGACAGGTACCAAGAGACCCAGTACTTC.

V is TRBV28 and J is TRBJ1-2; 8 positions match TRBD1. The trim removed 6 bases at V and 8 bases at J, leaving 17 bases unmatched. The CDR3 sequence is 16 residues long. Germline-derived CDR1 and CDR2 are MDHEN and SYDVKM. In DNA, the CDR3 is TGTGCCAGCAGATATATCTGGGACAGGCAACTCAGGGGCTACACCTTC. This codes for CASRYIWDRQLRGYTF.

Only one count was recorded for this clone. The CDR3, as DNA: TGCAGCGTGCAAGCGCCGTCATCCTACGAGCAGTACTTC. The encoded protein is CSVQAPSSYEQYF. The rearrangement uses TRBV29-1 and TRBJ2-7; no firm D call. Germline-derived CDR1 and CDR2 are SQVTM and ANQGSEA. Trimming took 6 bases from V and 1 from J, leaving 13 bases between them. This CDR3 contains 13 residues.

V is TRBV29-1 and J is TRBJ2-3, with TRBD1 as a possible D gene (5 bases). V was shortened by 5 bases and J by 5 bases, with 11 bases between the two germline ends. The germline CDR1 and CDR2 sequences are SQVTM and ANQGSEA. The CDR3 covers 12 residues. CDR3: CSVITRGDTQYF. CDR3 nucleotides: TGCAGCGTTATTACAAGGGGAGATACGCAGTATTTT.

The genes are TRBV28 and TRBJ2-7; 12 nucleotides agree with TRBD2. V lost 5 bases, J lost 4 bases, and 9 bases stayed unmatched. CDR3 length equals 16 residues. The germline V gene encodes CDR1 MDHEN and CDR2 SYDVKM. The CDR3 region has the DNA TGTGCCAGCAGTCTACCTAGCGGGAGGGCTGGATACGAGCAGTACTTC. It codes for CASSLPSGRAGYEQYF. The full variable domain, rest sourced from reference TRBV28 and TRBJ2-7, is DVKVTQSSRYLVKRTGEKVFLECVQDMDHENMFWYRQDPGLGLRLIYFSYDVKMKEKGDIPEGYSVSREKKERFSLILESASTNQTSMYLCASSLPSGRAGYEQYFGPGTRLTVT.

The chain's CDR3 is CASSPQAGVSTDTQYF. The CDR3 DNA is TGTGCCAGCAGCCCCCAAGCGGGAGTGAGCACAGATACGCAGTATTTT. The chain recombines TRBV7-3 with TRBJ2-3, with 8 bases lining up with TRBD2. Per the germline V gene, CDR1 is SGHTA and CDR2 is FQGTGA. The length of the CDR3 is 16 residues. The V segment lost 5 bases and the J segment 0 bases; nucleotides outside the gene matches: 7.

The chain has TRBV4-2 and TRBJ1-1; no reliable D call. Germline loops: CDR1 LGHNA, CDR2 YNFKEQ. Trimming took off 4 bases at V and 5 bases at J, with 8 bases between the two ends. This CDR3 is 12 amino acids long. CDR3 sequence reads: CASSPRGTEAFF. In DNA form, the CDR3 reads TGTGCCAGCAGCCCCAGAGGGACTGAAGCTTTCTTT.

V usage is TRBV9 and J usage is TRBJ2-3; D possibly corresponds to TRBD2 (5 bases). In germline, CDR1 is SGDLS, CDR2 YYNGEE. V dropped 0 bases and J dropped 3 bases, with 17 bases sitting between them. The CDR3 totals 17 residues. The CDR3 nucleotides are TGTGCCAGCAGCGTAGGGTTCGGTTCTGGGAGAACAGATACGCAGTATTTT. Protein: CASSVGFGSGRTDTQYF. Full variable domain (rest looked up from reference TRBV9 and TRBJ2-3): DSGVTQTPKHLITATGQRVTLRCSPRSGDLSVYWYQQSLDQGLQFLIQYYNGEERAKGNILERFSAQQFPDLHSELNLSSLELGDSALYFCASSVGFGSGRTDTQYFGPGTRLTVL.

The chain's CDR3 is CASSLAPRGELFF. The DNA for the CDR3 is TGCGCCAGCAGCTTGGCTCCCCGGGGGGAGCTGTTTTTT. The rearrangement joins TRBV5-1 to TRBJ2-2; D unclear. The germline V gene has CDR1 SGHRS and CDR2 YFSETQ. This CDR3 is built from 13 residues. Trimming pared 0 bases from V and 8 bases from J, leaving 8 bases between.

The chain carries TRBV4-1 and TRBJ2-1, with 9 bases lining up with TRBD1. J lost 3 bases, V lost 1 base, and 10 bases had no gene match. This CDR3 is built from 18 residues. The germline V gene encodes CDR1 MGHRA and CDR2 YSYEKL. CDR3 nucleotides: TGCGCCAGCAGCCAAGGCCTGCGGACAGGGGCGAACTACAATGAGCAGTTCTTC. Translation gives CASSQGLRTGANYNEQFF.

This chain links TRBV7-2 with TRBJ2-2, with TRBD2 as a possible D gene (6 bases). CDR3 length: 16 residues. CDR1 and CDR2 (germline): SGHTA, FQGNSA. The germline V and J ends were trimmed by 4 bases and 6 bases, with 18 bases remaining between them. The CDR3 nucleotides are TGTGCCAGCAGCTGGACTTTCCTAGCGTCGGCCGGGGAGCTGTTTTTT. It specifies CASSWTFLASAGELFF.

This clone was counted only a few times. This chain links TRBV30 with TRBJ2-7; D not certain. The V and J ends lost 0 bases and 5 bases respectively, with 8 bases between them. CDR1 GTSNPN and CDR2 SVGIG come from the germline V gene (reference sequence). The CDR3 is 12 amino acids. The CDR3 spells CAWSVRADEQYF. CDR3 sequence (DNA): TGTGCCTGGAGTGTACGCGCGGACGAGCAGTACTTC.

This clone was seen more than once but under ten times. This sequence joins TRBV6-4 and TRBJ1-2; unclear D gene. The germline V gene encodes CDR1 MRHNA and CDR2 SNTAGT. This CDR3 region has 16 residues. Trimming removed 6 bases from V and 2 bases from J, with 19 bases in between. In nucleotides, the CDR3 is TGTGCCAGCAGCCCACGCTGGACTACTCCGAACTATGGCTACACCTTC. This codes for CASSPRWTTPNYGYTF.

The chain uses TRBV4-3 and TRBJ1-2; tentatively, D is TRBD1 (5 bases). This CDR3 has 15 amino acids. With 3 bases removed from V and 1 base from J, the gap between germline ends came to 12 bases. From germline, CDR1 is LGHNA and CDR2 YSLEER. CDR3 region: CASSQAGKINYGYTF. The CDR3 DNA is TGCGCCAGCAGCCAGGCAGGGAAAATTAACTATGGCTACACCTTC.

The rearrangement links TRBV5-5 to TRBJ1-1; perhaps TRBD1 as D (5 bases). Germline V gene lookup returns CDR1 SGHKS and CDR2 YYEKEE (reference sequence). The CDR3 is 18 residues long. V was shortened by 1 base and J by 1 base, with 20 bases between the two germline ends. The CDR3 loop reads CASSLPYRRVGSNTEAFF. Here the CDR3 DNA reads TGTGCCAGCAGCTTGCCCTACAGGAGGGTGGGCTCGAACACTGAAGCTTTCTTT.